Sequencing of this T cell receptor beta chain was carried out in a study of shared clonotypes between healthy human individuals (dated by TCRdb to 2019 to 2021). About the full investigation: A couple of women and three men aged 18 to 49 years were included in the cohort. Blood TCR repertoires of about five healthy adults were deeply sequenced to estimate repertoire size and the extent of clonotype sharing between individuals. Different laboratories and diverse techniques were used to prepare libraries and sequence TCR repertoires, to increase sequencing depth and limit assay-specific biases. Each donor's leukapheresis produced roughly between about 0.8 and 10 billion PBMCs. Per donor, three plates each were used for CD4 naive and CD4 memory, two for CD8 naive, and one for CD8 memory. What the study reported, not specific to this receptor: Pairwise subsampling led to the expectation that sequencing depth would affect the degree of clonotype sharing among donors. Even with the large sequencing depth, rarefaction of the sorted-subset datasets indicated that sequencing was incomplete. The genetic and exposure-history diversity represented was limited by the small number of donors. Across a handful of donors, around 5.4% of naive CD4, roughly 3.8% of naive CD8, 2% to 2.5% of memory CD4, and 0.3% to 0.45% of memory CD8 clonotypes were shared. Estimated clonotype richness was generally larger for naive than for memory subsets. Sampling was restricted to blood, and TCR repertoires in tissue are likely to differ from TCR repertoires in blood. Clonotypes shared by all four sorted-subset donors showed higher generation probabilities than non-shared clonotypes.

CD8 naive samples consisted of CD45RO-negative cells that were positively selected for CCR7, yielding a CD45RA+CCR7+ population without TemRA cells. Donors were healthy HIV-negative adults with no recently reported acute infections or vaccinations. Only Caucasian adults living in Nashville, Tennessee, USA were represented among the donors. After blood collection by leukapheresis, PBMCs were isolated using Ficoll-Histopaque density gradient centrifugation and then cryopreserved in the vapor phase of liquid nitrogen. Purity and quantity of every magnetically sorted T cell population were checked by analytical flow cytometry. Each sorted fraction had its genomic DNA isolated and then quantified by UV absorbance on a Nanodrop 2000c. From the cysteine up to the phenylalanine, the CDR3 has a length of 15 residues. The DNA shown is the 45-base CDR3, in frame from base 1. Based on the germline V gene, the CDR1 and CDR2 sequences are MNHEY and SVGAGI.

TCR CDR3 regions were amplified from genomic DNA by multiplex PCR using the deep immunoSEQ assay. Extracted genomic DNA from each cell subset was spread evenly across all wells of several immunoSEQ 96-well plates, with each plate serving as a replicate. Each replicate PCR for sorted subsets received approximately 200 ng genomic DNA, equal to roughly 30,000 T cell genomes. Purified libraries were measured with a Qubit 3.0 fluorometer, size-checked on a Bioanalyzer 2100, and measured again with the KAPA Library Quantification kit. Every immunoSEQ 96-well plate was sequenced on a dedicated single-read 150-cycle Illumina NextSeq 550 flow cell. In the authors' own workflow: Because the immunoSEQ output included only junctional sequences and no quality scores, the filtering could not be the same as the filtering used for full-length reads. Sequences were annotated with PyIR, a Python wrapper for IgBLAST v1.9, using IMGT germline references to assign V/J genes and CDR3. Reads were filtered out if the reads had weak V/J assignments (E-value above 1e-6), no CDR3, stop codons, out-of-frame junctions, or ambiguous translated residues. V3J clonotypes were defined as sequences sharing an identical inferred V gene, J gene, and CDR3 amino acid sequence. To compute the percentage overlap between repertoires, the number of shared unique clonotypes was divided by the size of the smaller repertoire. RTK rarefaction, the Chao1 estimator, and Recon v2.1 estimates of unobserved clonotypes were used to assess repertoire richness. OLGA was used to compute generation probabilities for all TCRbeta clonotypes that the gDNA method yielded from a handful of donors. This is the immuneACCESS table as TCRdb keeps it, with only in-frame sequences that have V and J called. A part of the clones is gone; compared with another copy, unresolved V genes explain less than half, and the rest is unexplained. V and J calls and clone size come straight from that table; D and trimming were deduced from the DNA. This sample gives approximately 590,000 clones in total; just under 97% of them show up just once. The top ten clones comprise over 0.09% of the sample.

With regard to this clone: The antigen it recognizes is unknown. Qualities for individual bases were not recorded, and no much larger clone is one base off.

This TCR was sampled from a woman under 40 in good health. Sequencing was done on a sample of naive CD8+ T cells sorted from blood. The meaning of the sample's cell subset or site label: CD45RA+CCR7+. The V gene is TRBV6-5 and the J gene is TRBJ2-5, with 9 bases matching TRBD2. The J call may be wrong; the DNA end is better matched by TRBJ2-7. The CDR3 amino acid sequence is: CASSPQGSGSGEQYF. The nucleotide sequence is TGTGCCAGCAGTCCCCAGGGTAGCGGGAGTGGCGAGCAGTACTTC.